Presented here are 11 T cell receptor beta chains from one specimen sequenced in a study of T-cell memory formation after mild COVID-19. TCRdb ran MiXCR on the 5' RACE reads and lists one entry per CDR3 protein. The sample shows 65,000 to 100,000 distinct CDR3 sequences, 9.5% to 15% of them seen only once. The sample consisted of PBMCs or a T cell subset sorted from them (not recorded which). The origin of the receptors is a man younger than 35 who had mild COVID-19 (a few samples of this study predate the infection). Cell type and time point are not known.

CDR3 sequence (DNA): TGCGCCAGCAGCCAAGATTGGGAGCGGGGACCGCTCGGGGAGCAGTACTTC. Its translation is CASSQDWERGPLGEQYF. This rearrangement joins TRBV4-3 to TRBJ2-7, with 7 bases matching TRBD2. J lost 7 bases, V lost 0 bases, and 15 bases had no gene match. CDR3 length: 17 residues. Germline CDR1 reads LGHNA; CDR2 reads YSLEER.

This clonotype was found many times. V gene TRBV5-6 combines with J gene TRBJ1-2, with TRBD1 identical over 7 bases. Germline-derived CDR1 and CDR2 are SGHDT and YYEEEE. After removal of 0 bases from V and 3 bases from J, the junction contained 2 bases not matched to a gene. This CDR3 is built from 14 residues. The CDR3 region is CASSLGDSYYGYTF. CDR3 DNA sequence: TGTGCCAGCAGCTTGGGGGACAGTTACTATGGCTACACCTTC.

Only a few counts were recorded for this clonotype. V gene TRBV7-9 combines with J gene TRBJ2-7; TRBD1 agrees at 7 bases. V was clipped by 5 bases and J by 0 bases; unmatched bases: 7. CDR1 and CDR2 (germline): SEHNR, FQNEAQ (reference sequence). The CDR3 is 15 residues long. In nucleotides, the CDR3 is TGTGCCAGCAGCCTTCGGGACAGTAACTCCTACGAGCAGTACTTC. This encodes CASSLRDSNSYEQYF.

This clonotype was observed a few times. The CDR3 loop is CASSWDLSSYNEQFF. CDR3 DNA: TGTGCCAGCAGCTGGGACTTAAGCTCCTACAATGAGCAGTTCTTC. The chain recombines TRBV7-2 with TRBJ2-1; TRBD2 might be the D (6 bases). The germline V and J ends were trimmed by 4 bases and 0 bases, with 10 bases remaining between them. The CDR3 length is 15 residues. Germline V gene lookup returns CDR1 SGHTA and CDR2 FQGNSA.

The chain links TRBV14 to TRBJ1-2; D is possibly TRBD1 (5 bases). This CDR3 has 14 amino acids. The ends were cut back, 4 bases at V and 1 base at J, with 10 bases in the middle. Germline V lookup: CDR1 SGHDN, CDR2 FVKESK. The CDR3 reads CASSPFDSNYGYTF. CDR3 sequence (DNA): TGTGCCAGCAGCCCCTTTGACAGTAACTATGGCTACACCTTC.

This clonotype was found many times. The chain employs TRBV7-2 and TRBJ2-1, with 14 bases matching TRBD2. The CDR3 length is 15 residues. The J segment lost 7 bases and the V segment lost 5 bases, leaving 4 bases of the junction unmatched. Germline loops: CDR1 SGHTA, CDR2 FQGNSA. The CDR3 nucleotides are TGTGCCAGCAGCGCCGGACTAGCGGGGGGAAATGAGCAGTTCTTC. Translating gives CASSAGLAGGNEQFF.

This clonotype was observed at least ten times. This sequence joins TRBV7-6 and TRBJ2-7, with TRBD1 identical over 8 bases. This CDR3 comprises 15 residues. V lost 5 bases and J lost 0; bases outside the gene matches: 6. The germline gives CDR1 SGHVS, CDR2 FNYEAQ. CDR3 coding DNA: TGTGCCAGCAGCGCAGGACAGGGACACTCCTACGAGCAGTACTTC. Its protein is CASSAGQGHSYEQYF.

The chain links TRBV5-1 to TRBJ2-5, with D maybe TRBD1 (6 bases). Trimming left V 7 bases short and J 5 bases short, with 21 bases between. This CDR3 is built from 15 residues. The germline CDR1 and CDR2 sequences are SGHRS and YFSETQ. This chain's CDR3 is CASCCPTGLQETQYF. CDR3 DNA sequence: TGCGCCAGCTGCTGCCCGACAGGACTTCAGGAGACCCAGTACTTC.

This clonotype was counted only a few times. The V call is TRBV29-1, the J call TRBJ2-1, with 10 nucleotides matching TRBD1. Germline V gene lookup returns CDR1 SQVTM and CDR2 ANQGSEA. The CDR3 is 15 residues long. V was pared by 5 bases and J by 4 bases, with 8 bases of the junction left unmatched. The CDR3 sequence: CSVTGQGMIYNEQFF. The CDR3 nucleotides are TGCAGCGTTACGGGACAGGGGATGATTTACAATGAGCAGTTCTTC.

The genes are TRBV4-1 and TRBJ2-7; 8 bases align to TRBD2. V shed 1 base and J 4 bases; nucleotides not matched to a gene: 3. The CDR3 is 14 amino acids. Germline V gene data show CDR1 as MGHRA and CDR2 as YSYEKL. Written as DNA, the CDR3 is TGCGCCAGCAGCCAAGCCCGGGGGGGGTACGAGCAGTACTTC. Residues: CASSQARGGYEQYF.

This chain joins TRBV12-3 or TRBV12-4 and TRBJ2-4; possible D gene TRBD2, 7 bases. The CDR3 runs to 14 residues. The V and J ends lost 8 bases and 0 bases respectively, with 11 bases between them. CDR3 sequence (DNA): TGTGCCAGCGTGGGGGGGCTAGCCAAAAACATTCAGTACTTC. It encodes CASVGGLAKNIQYF.